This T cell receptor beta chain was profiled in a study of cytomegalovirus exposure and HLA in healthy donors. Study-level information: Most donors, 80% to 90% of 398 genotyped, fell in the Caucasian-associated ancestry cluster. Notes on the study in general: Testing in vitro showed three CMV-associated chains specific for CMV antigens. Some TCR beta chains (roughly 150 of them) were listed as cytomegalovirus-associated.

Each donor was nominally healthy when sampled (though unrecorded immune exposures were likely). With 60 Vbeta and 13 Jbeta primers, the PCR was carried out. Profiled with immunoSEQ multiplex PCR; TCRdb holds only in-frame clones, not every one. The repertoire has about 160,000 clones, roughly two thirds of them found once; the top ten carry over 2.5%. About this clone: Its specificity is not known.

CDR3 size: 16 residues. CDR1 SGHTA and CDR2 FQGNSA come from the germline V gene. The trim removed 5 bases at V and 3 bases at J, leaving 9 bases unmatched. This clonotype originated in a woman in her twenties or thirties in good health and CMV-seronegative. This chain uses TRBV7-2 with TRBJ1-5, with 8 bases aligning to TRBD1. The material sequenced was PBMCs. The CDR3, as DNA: TGTGCCAGCAGCCCAGGACAGGGTGGTTACAATCAGCCCCAGCATTTT. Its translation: CASSPGQGGYNQPQHF.